Presented here are 26 T cell receptor beta chains from one specimen sequenced in a study of blood T cell repertoires in COVID-19. Clones were sequenced by immunoSEQ multiplex PCR, and TCRdb holds only the in-frame ones, with some missing. The sample shows 250,000 or so clones, 87% of them seen only once. Sequencing input: peripheral blood. These receptors all stem from a man aged 18 to 29 with active or convalescent COVID-19.

This clone came up once. V and J are TRBV7-2 and TRBJ2-3; perhaps TRBD1 as D (6 bases). The CDR3 extends over 15 amino acids. V lost 6 bases to trimming and J lost 2 bases, with 15 bases between them. Germline V gene lookup returns CDR1 SGHTA and CDR2 FQGNSA. The DNA for the CDR3 is TGTGCCAGCAGAGTTTCCGGACAGCTCACAGATACGCAGTATTTT. It codes for CASRVSGQLTDTQYF.

The chain employs TRBV4-1 and TRBJ1-6; D remains ambiguous. CDR3 length equals 15 residues. Deletions cut 1 base from V and 0 bases from J, with 4 bases between. Looked up from germline, CDR1 is MGHRA and CDR2 is YSYEKL. The CDR3 region has the DNA TGCGCCAGCAGCCAAGTTAGCTCCTATAATTCACCCCTCCACTTT. Protein sequence: CASSQVSSYNSPLHF.

The V call is TRBV7-9, the J call TRBJ2-2; D is unclear. Germline values: CDR1 SEHNR, CDR2 FQNEAQ (reference sequence). The CDR3 totals 9 residues. CDR3 amino acids: CSPNGELFF. DNA of the CDR3: TGTTCTCCTAACGGGGAGCTGTTTTTT.

The chain links TRBV19 to TRBJ1-5; no firm D call. The germline CDR1 and CDR2 sequences are LNHDA and SQIVND (reference sequence). Trimming cost V 8 bases and J 3 bases, with 17 bases left between them. There are 15 residues in the CDR3. The CDR3 spells CASRSTYLSNQPQHF. DNA of the CDR3: TGTGCCAGTCGCTCGACATACCTCTCCAATCAGCCCCAGCATTTT.

The rearrangement joins TRBV19 to TRBJ1-5; D call uncertain. The V gene lost 2 bases and the J gene lost 3 bases, with 11 bases spanning the gap. Germline V gives CDR1 LNHDA, CDR2 SQIVND (reference sequence). The CDR3 runs 15 residues. The CDR3 sequence is CASSILGGYNQPQHF. Written as DNA, the CDR3 is TGTGCCAGTAGTATATTAGGAGGGTACAATCAGCCCCAGCATTTT. The whole variable domain, filled in from reference TRBV19 and TRBJ1-5, reads DGGITQSPKYLFRKEGQNVTLSCEQNLNHDAMYWYRQDPGQGLRLIYYSQIVNDFQKGDIAEGYSVSREKKESFPLTVTSAQKNPTAFYLCASSILGGYNQPQHFGDGTRLSIL.

The chain combines TRBV9 with TRBJ2-3; D is possibly TRBD1 (6 bases). Germline loops: CDR1 SGDLS, CDR2 YYNGEE. This CDR3 is 12 amino acids long. Trimming took 2 bases from V and 10 from J, leaving 11 bases between them. The CDR3 DNA follows: TGTGCCAGCAGCGTGGTCGGGACATCGCAGTATTTT. It specifies CASSVVGTSQYF.

The V gene is TRBV5-5, the J gene TRBJ2-1; D possibly corresponds to TRBD1 (6 bases). This CDR3 region has 11 residues. Trimming removed 2 bases from V and 11 bases from J, with 8 bases in between. CDR1 is SGHKS, CDR2 YYEKEE, per germline (reference sequence). As DNA, the CDR3 is TGTGCCAGCAGCTTCGGGGACAAGCAGTTCTTC. Translated: CASSFGDKQFF. Filled out from reference TRBV5-5 and TRBJ2-1, the complete variable domain reads DAGVTQSPTHLIKTRGQQVTLRCSPISGHKSVSWYQQVLGQGPQFIFQYYEKEERGRGNFPDRFSARQFPNYSSELNVNALLLGDSALYLCASSFGDKQFFGPGTRLTVL.

The chain links TRBV9 to TRBJ1-1; TRBD1 matches 7 bases. The CDR3 has 16 residues. Unmatched junction bases numbered 13, after V lost 4 bases and J lost 4 bases. Germline assignment: CDR1 SGDLS and CDR2 YYNGEE. This CDR3 is CASSSQKGARGTEAFF. The CDR3 region has the DNA TGTGCCAGCAGCTCCCAGAAGGGGGCAAGGGGCACTGAAGCTTTCTTT. Full variable domain (rest looked up from reference TRBV9 and TRBJ1-1): DSGVTQTPKHLITATGQRVTLRCSPRSGDLSVYWYQQSLDQGLQFLIQYYNGEERAKGNILERFSAQQFPDLHSELNLSSLELGDSALYFCASSSQKGARGTEAFFGQGTRLTVV.

As DNA, the CDR3 is TGTGCCACCAGTGATTTGGACAGGAACACCGGGGAGCTGTTTTTT. Its translation is CATSDLDRNTGELFF. The chain uses TRBV24-1 and TRBJ2-2, with a possible D match to TRBD1 (5 bases). Germline V gene data show CDR1 as KGHDR and CDR2 as SFDVKD. V shed 0 bases and J shed 1 base, with 5 bases lying between them. CDR3 size: 15 residues.

The rearrangement joins TRBV6-5 to TRBJ1-4; tentatively, D is TRBD1 (6 bases). Germline V lookup: CDR1 MNHEY, CDR2 SVGAGI. Trimming shortened V by 9 bases and J by 6 bases, and 20 bases separated the two germline ends. The CDR3 is 15 residues long. As DNA, the CDR3 is TGTGCCAGTGGTGGGACACCGGGCCGTGATGAAAAACTGTTTTTT. This translates into CASGGTPGRDEKLFF.

The chain recombines TRBV12-3 or TRBV12-4 with TRBJ2-5; weak D call: TRBD2 (5 bases). The CDR3 covers 13 residues. Deletions cut 6 bases from V and 7 bases from J, with 15 bases between. CDR3 sequence (DNA): TGTGCCAGCAGCCCTGACTCCCGGGGGACCCAGTACTTC. Translating gives CASSPDSRGTQYF.

The V gene is TRBV27, the J gene TRBJ1-2, with 7 nucleotides matching TRBD1. CDR3 length: 13 residues. Unmatched junction bases numbered 6, after V lost 0 bases and J lost 11 bases. CDR1 MNHEY and CDR2 SMNVEV come from the germline V gene (reference sequence). The CDR3 is CASSLSGTASYTF. CDR3 coding DNA: TGTGCCAGCAGTTTATCGGGGACAGCTTCTTACACCTTC.

This clone was detected only once. The chain employs TRBV11-3 and TRBJ2-7; TRBD2 matches 10 bases. The CDR3 length is 17 residues. Germline trimming cut 10 bases from V and 3 bases from J; bases unmatched to any gene: 18. Germline V gene data show CDR1 as SGHNT and CDR2 as YENEEA. DNA for the CDR3: TGTGCCACCTCGGGACTAGCGTCTGCCTTGCTCCACTACGAGCAGTACTTC. This translates into CATSGLASALLHYEQYF.

The gene calls are TRBV3-1 (or the pseudogene TRBV3-2) and TRBJ2-6, with 7 positions matching TRBD2. V was pared by 4 bases and J by 0 bases, with 12 bases of the junction left unmatched. Germline V gene lookup returns CDR1 LGHDT and CDR2 YNNKEL (reference sequence). The CDR3 extends over 19 amino acids. CDR3 nucleotide sequence: TGTGCCAGCAGCCCGACGGGGGGAGAAAATTACTCTGGGGCCAACGTCCTGACTTTC. This gives the protein CASSPTGGENYSGANVLTF.

V and J are TRBV15 and TRBJ2-7; D is ambiguous. The CDR3 consists of 15 residues. Trimming stripped 4 bases from V and 2 bases from J, with 15 bases between. In germline, CDR1 is LNHNV, CDR2 YYDKDF (reference sequence). The CDR3 region is CATSTGGQGAYEQYF. The CDR3 DNA reads TGTGCCACCAGCACCGGCGGCCAAGGAGCCTACGAGCAGTACTTC.

Only a few counts were recorded for this clone. The chain carries TRBV15 and TRBJ1-1; a weak D match, TRBD1 (6 bases). Germline values: CDR1 LNHNV, CDR2 YYDKDF (reference sequence). V shed 0 bases and J shed 4 bases, with 12 bases lying between them. The CDR3 is 15 amino acids. Here the CDR3 DNA reads TGTGCCACCAGCAGAGATTTGTACAGGGCCACTGAAGCTTTCTTT. Its protein product is CATSRDLYRATEAFF.

The rearrangement links TRBV5-6 to TRBJ1-1; 7 bases match TRBD1. Germline V lookup: CDR1 SGHDT, CDR2 YYEEEE. With 5 bases clipped from V and 4 bases from J, the junction kept 11 bases outside the gene matches. This CDR3 spans 15 amino acids. CDR3 loop: CASSLIDRASTEAFF. The CDR3 nucleotides are TGTGCCAGCAGTTTGATTGACAGGGCGAGCACTGAAGCTTTCTTT.

This clone is a singleton in its sample. The V and J genes are TRBV9 and TRBJ2-2; D perhaps matches TRBD1 (6 bases). Looked up from germline, CDR1 is SGDLS and CDR2 is YYNGEE. This CDR3 is 15 amino acids long. V was cut by 2 bases and J by 4 bases, with 12 bases left in between. The CDR3 region has the DNA TGTGCCAGCAGCGTCATGGACAGTGGCACCGGGGAGCTGTTTTTT. The encoded protein is CASSVMDSGTGELFF.

The chain recombines TRBV2 with TRBJ2-1, with D perhaps matching TRBD1 (6 bases). Trimming stripped 10 bases from V and 5 bases from J, with 27 bases between. Germline loops: CDR1 SNHLY, CDR2 FYNNEI. The CDR3 runs 17 residues. CDR3 nucleotide sequence: TGTGCCACCCCTTCGGGACATCTCAAAACCAAAAACAATGAGCAGTTCTTC. This encodes CATPSGHLKTKNNEQFF.

The chain employs TRBV9 and TRBJ1-4; the D gene is possibly TRBD1 (5 bases). The V gene lost 4 bases and the J gene lost 7 bases, with 20 bases spanning the gap. Germline V CDR1 and CDR2: SGDLS, YYNGEE. This CDR3 has 16 amino acids. The CDR3 nucleotides are TGTGCCAGCAGCTCCCTTAATGGGGGGGTCAGTGAAAAACTGTTTTTT. Protein: CASSSLNGGVSEKLFF.

In the case of this clone: The junction departs from germline at one end; a sequencing error may be responsible. V usage is TRBV28 and J usage is TRBJ2-2, with a tentative D call TRBD2 (5 bases). Germline V gene lookup returns CDR1 MDHEN and CDR2 SYDVKM. CDR3 length: 14 residues. Here the CDR3 DNA reads TGTGCCAGCAGTCCGGACTGGAACCCCGGGGAGCTGTTTTTT. Protein product: CASSPDWNPGELFF. Based on the CDR3 plus reference TRBV28 and TRBJ2-2, the full variable domain is DVKVTQSSRYLVKRTGEKVFLECVQDMDHENMFWYRQDPGLGLRLIYFSYDVKMKEKGDIPEGYSVSREKKERFSLILESASTNQTSMYLCASSPDWNPGELFFGEGSRLTVL.

The chain carries TRBV6-2 or TRBV6-3 and TRBJ2-3, with D tentatively TRBD2 (6 bases). This CDR3 comprises 17 residues. Germline V gene sequence: CDR1 MNHEY, CDR2 SVGEGT. V was clipped by 2 bases and J by 2 bases, with 17 bases between them. The DNA for the CDR3 is TGTGCCAGCAGTTACGGTTCCGGGGGTCTAAACACAGATACGCAGTATTTT. Translation: CASSYGSGGLNTDTQYF.

The V gene is TRBV6-5, the J gene TRBJ1-5; 7 positions match TRBD1. Unmatched junction bases numbered 8, after V lost 0 bases and J lost 6 bases. The CDR3 totals 16 residues. Germline CDR1 is MNHEY and CDR2 is SVGAGI. CDR3 sequence: CASSYSGSGGGQPQHF. DNA of the CDR3: TGTGCCAGCAGTTACTCGGGCTCAGGGGGAGGTCAGCCCCAGCATTTT.

The table lists this clone with a few counts. The chain links TRBV3-1 (or the pseudogene TRBV3-2) to TRBJ1-2, with D possibly being TRBD1 (6 bases). Germline V gene sequence: CDR1 LGHDT, CDR2 YNNKEL (reference sequence). The V and J ends lost 7 bases and 5 bases respectively, with 14 bases between them. The CDR3 is 13 amino acids. CDR3 amino acids: CASKAQGMYGYTF. CDR3 bases: TGTGCCAGCAAGGCACAGGGAATGTATGGCTACACCTTC.

This chain joins TRBV19 and TRBJ2-2; D gene ambiguous. CDR1 LNHDA and CDR2 SQIVND come from the germline V gene (reference sequence). Trimming shortened V by 3 bases and J by 1 base, and 6 bases separated the two germline ends. The CDR3 extends over 14 amino acids. CDR3 DNA: TGTGCCAGTAGTATGGGCAGGAACACCGGGGAGCTGTTTTTT. Translated, it gives CASSMGRNTGELFF.

The chain combines TRBV18 with TRBJ1-1; 8 bases are shared with TRBD1. Per germline, CDR1 KGHSH and CDR2 LQKENI. The V gene end was trimmed by 3 bases and the J gene end by 2 bases; junction bases not matched to a gene: 2. The CDR3 spans 14 residues. In nucleotides, the CDR3 is TGTGCCAGCTCACCGGGACAGGTAAACACTGAAGCTTTCTTT. It codes for CASSPGQVNTEAFF.